The 10 T cell receptor beta chains presented below share a single source sample, sequenced in a study of untreated major depressive disorder. The method was immunoSEQ multiplex PCR; TCRdb's version includes in-frame clones alone and lacks a portion of them. The table lists 20,000 to 25,000 clones, around nine tenths of them singletons. The sample was CD4+ T cells from PBMCs. The receptors shown here come from a woman aged 35 to 49 in good health.

The chain uses TRBV20-1 and TRBJ2-5; D call uncertain. With 1 base removed from V and 5 bases from J, the gap between germline ends came to 2 bases. Germline CDR1 reads DFQATT; CDR2 reads SNEGSKA (reference sequence). This CDR3 spans 10 amino acids. This CDR3 is CSARGETQYF. CDR3 coding DNA: TGCAGTGCTAGAGGGGAGACCCAGTACTTC.

The chain combines TRBV6-1 with TRBJ2-1; 12 bases align to TRBD2. The CDR3 length is 15 residues. The junction had 5 bases not matched to a gene; V was cut back by 4 bases and J by 7 bases. Germline-derived CDR1 and CDR2 are MNHNS and SASEGT. Here the CDR3 reads CASSASGGGWNEQFF. The CDR3 DNA follows: TGTGCCAGCAGTGCTAGCGGGGGGGGGTGGAATGAGCAGTTCTTC.

The J gene is TRBJ2-5, the V gene TRBV5-1; D call uncertain. Trimming stripped 4 bases from V and 2 bases from J, with 9 bases between. The CDR3 extends over 13 amino acids. Germline V gene sequence: CDR1 SGHRS, CDR2 YFSETQ. This chain's CDR3 is CASSVIRQETQYF. The CDR3 DNA is TGCGCCAGCAGCGTAATACGTCAAGAGACCCAGTACTTC. Supplemented by reference TRBV5-1 and TRBJ2-5, the full variable domain reads KAGVTQTPRYLIKTRGQQVTLSCSPISGHRSVSWYQQTPGQGLQFLFEYFSETQRNKGNFPGRFSGRQFSNSRSEMNVSTLELGDSALYLCASSVIRQETQYFGPGTRLLVL.

This clone turned up a few times. The rearrangement uses TRBV27 and TRBJ1-5, with 7 bases lining up with TRBD1. The CDR3 is 14 residues long. The germline gives CDR1 MNHEY, CDR2 SMNVEV (reference sequence). V shed 6 bases, J shed 5 bases, and the junction held 7 bases outside the gene matches. The CDR3 here is CASSLTGAHQPQHF. CDR3 in DNA: TGTGCCAGCAGCCTTACAGGGGCCCATCAGCCCCAGCATTTT.

V and J are TRBV5-6 and TRBJ2-7; 7 bases line up with TRBD2. The CDR3 sequence is 13 residues long. Germline CDR1 SGHDT, CDR2 YYEEEE. J was trimmed by 4 bases and V by 5 bases; bases with no gene match: 6. CDR3 amino acids: CASSYGLVYEQYV. CDR3 in DNA: TGTGCCAGCAGTTACGGACTAGTATACGAGCAGTACGTC.

This sequence joins TRBV6-1 and TRBJ2-7; maybe TRBD2 (5 bases). The CDR3 contains 13 residues. Trimming took 7 bases from V and 2 from J, leaving 12 bases between them. Germline V lookup: CDR1 MNHNS, CDR2 SASEGT. CDR3 sequence reads: CASIRTYTYEQYF. DNA for the CDR3: TGTGCCAGCATCCGGACTTACACCTACGAGCAGTACTTC.

In DNA form, the CDR3 reads TGCGCCAGCAGCCCAAGAGGATCTGAAGGGAGGGCAGATACGCAGTATTTT. Translating it yields CASSPRGSEGRADTQYF. The chain links TRBV4-1 to TRBJ2-3, with 7 bases identical to TRBD2. Per germline, CDR1 MGHRA and CDR2 YSYEKL. The CDR3 loop spans 17 amino acids. The V gene end was trimmed by 4 bases and the J gene end by 4 bases; junction bases not matched to a gene: 14.

Written as DNA, the CDR3 is TGTGCCAGCAGCCAAATAGGAAGATTCGGCTACACCTTC. It translates to CASSQIGRFGYTF. The chain links TRBV5-4 to TRBJ1-2, with D uncertain. V lost 4 bases to trimming and J lost 8 bases, with 15 bases between them. This CDR3 has 13 residues. The germline V gene has CDR1 SGHNT and CDR2 YYREEE (reference sequence). The full variable domain, in which reference TRBV5-4 and TRBJ1-2 provide the parts outside the CDR3, is ETGVTQSPTHLIKTRGQQVTLRCSSQSGHNTVSWYQQALGQGPQFIFQYYREEENGRGNFPPRFSGLQFPNYSSELNVNALELDDSALYLCASSQIGRFGYTFGSGTRLTVV.

The V gene is TRBV21-1, the J gene TRBJ1-5. TRBV21-1 is a pseudogene. The CDR3 length is 21 residues. CDR3: CASSKKGPHSKEGHSNQPQHF. The CDR3 DNA sequence: TGTGCCAGCAGCAAAAAAGGCCCCCACTCTAAGGAAGGCCATAGCAATCAGCCCCAGCATTTT.

The V and J genes are TRBV6-6 and TRBJ2-1, with 7 bases matching TRBD1. The CDR3 extends over 15 amino acids. Per germline, CDR1 MNHNY and CDR2 SVGAGI (reference sequence). The V segment lost 6 bases and the J segment 4 bases; nucleotides outside the gene matches: 9. The CDR3 sequence is CASSPKTDRYNEQFF. The CDR3 DNA follows: TGTGCCAGCAGCCCCAAAACGGACAGGTACAATGAGCAGTTCTTC.